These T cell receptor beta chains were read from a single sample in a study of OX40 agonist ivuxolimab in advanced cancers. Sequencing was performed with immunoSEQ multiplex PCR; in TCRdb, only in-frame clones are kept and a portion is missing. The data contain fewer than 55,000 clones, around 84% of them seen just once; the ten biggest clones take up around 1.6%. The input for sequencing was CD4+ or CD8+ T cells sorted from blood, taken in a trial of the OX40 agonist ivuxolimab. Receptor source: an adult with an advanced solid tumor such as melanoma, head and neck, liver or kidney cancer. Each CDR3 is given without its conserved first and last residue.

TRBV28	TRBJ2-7	ASSFAGGGYEQY
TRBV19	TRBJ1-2	ASKTGGAANYGYT
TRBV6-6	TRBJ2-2	ASSQVPGELF
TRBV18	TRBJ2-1	ASSRAEAYNEQF
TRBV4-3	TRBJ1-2	ASSQDRGGGYT
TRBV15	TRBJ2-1	ATSREAGSSYNEQF
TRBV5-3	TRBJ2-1	ARSLFSGEQF
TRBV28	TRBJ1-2	ASSLSAPPYGYT
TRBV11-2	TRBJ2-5	ASSRIQWETQY
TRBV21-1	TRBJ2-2	ASSKKSSGTGNTGELF
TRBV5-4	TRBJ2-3	ASSFGDRGQADTQY
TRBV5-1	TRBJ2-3	ASSFGGRADTQY
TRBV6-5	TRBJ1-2	ASTLAGTGGRGYT
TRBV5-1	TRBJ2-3	ASSLGRRSGGTDTQY
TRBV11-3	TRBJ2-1	ASSLDGRSLGNEQF
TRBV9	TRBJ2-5	ASSVDSGETQY
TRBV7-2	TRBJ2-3	ASSLLGSQTDTQY
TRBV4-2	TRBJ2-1	ASSQEVAGITYNEQF
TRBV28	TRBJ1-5	ASSTIPLGQVNQPQH
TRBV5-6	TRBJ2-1	ASSQRGRSYNEQF
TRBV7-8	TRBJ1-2	ASSRTGTNYGYT
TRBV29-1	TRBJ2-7	SVARLANSYEQY
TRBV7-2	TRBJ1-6	ASSLDANSPLH
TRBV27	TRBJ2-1	ASSSPDSYNEQF
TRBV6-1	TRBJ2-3	ASSALQGDTQY
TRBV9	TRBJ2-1	ASSVVLKGRNEQF
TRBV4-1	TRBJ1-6	ASSQAGQGYNSPLH
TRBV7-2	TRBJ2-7	ARRRLSSYEQY
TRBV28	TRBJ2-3	ASSWAGVTDTQY
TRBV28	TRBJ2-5	ASSLVREGGETQY
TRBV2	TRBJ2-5	ASRRGDRASRKRGDSQETQY
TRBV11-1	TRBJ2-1	ASSLALNNEQF
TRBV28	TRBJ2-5	ASSWGQNGETQY
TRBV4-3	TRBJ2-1	ASSQDGDEQF
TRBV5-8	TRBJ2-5	ASSADRDLETQY
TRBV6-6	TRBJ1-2	ASSYPLGTGFDGYT
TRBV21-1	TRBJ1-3	ASSKVQGRNTIY
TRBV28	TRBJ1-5	ASSRALGRGKH
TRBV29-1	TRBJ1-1	SVAGGEPEAF
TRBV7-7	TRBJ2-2	ASSLGPFTGELF
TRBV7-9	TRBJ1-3	ASSLAQGYTIY
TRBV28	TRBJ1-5	ASSSAKPQH
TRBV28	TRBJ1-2	ASTDVANYGYT
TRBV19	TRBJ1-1	ASSIPGRRGSTEAF
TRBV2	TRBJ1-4	ASSEGGAFGEKLF
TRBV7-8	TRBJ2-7	ASSLGDTLF
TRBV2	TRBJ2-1	ASRPNRQGNNEQF
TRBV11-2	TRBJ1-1	ASSLYGQDTEAF
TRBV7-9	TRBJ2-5	ASRKRDGGETQY
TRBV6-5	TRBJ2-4	ASSYDNLAKNIQY
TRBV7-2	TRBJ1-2	ASSPGQGYGYT
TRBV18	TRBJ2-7	ASSPEVGEQY
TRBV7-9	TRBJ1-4	ASSAARGKLF